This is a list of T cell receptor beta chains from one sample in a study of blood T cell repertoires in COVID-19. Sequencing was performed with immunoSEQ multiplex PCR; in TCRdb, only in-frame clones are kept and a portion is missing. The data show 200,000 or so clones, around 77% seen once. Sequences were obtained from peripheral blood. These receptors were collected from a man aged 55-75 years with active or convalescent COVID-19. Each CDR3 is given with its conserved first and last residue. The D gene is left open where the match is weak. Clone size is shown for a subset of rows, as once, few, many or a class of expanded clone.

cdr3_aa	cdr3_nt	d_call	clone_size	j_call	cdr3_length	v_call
CASSPIGGSDYEQYF	TGTGCCAGTAGTCCTATAGGGGGCTCGGACTACGAGCAGTACTTC	TRBD1	few	TRBJ2-7	15	TRBV19
CASSIGLEDGYTF	TGTGCCAGTAGTATAGGGTTGGAGGATGGCTACACCTTC	-	-	TRBJ1-2	13	TRBV19
CASSLIRDFGNTIYF	TGTGCCAGCAGCTTAATTAGGGACTTTGGAAACACCATATATTTT	-	-	TRBJ1-3	15	TRBV5-6
CASSLGTGLSQPQHF	TGTGCCAGCAGCTTAGGGACAGGGCTATCTCAGCCCCAGCATTTT	TRBD1	-	TRBJ1-5	15	TRBV11-1
CASSIGSSNQPQHF	TGTGCCAGTAGTATCGGGTCTAGCAATCAGCCCCAGCATTTT	-	-	TRBJ1-5	14	TRBV19
CASTDATDYGYTF	TGTGCCAGCACTGATGCCACGGACTATGGCTACACCTTC	-	-	TRBJ1-2	13	TRBV19
CASSLETGGWNEQFF	TGTGCCAGCAGCTTGGAGACAGGGGGCTGGAATGAGCAGTTCTTC	TRBD1	few	TRBJ2-1	15	TRBV5-4
CASSFGTGINEKLFF	TGTGCCAGCAGCTTCGGGACAGGGATTAATGAAAAACTGTTTTTT	TRBD1	-	TRBJ1-4	15	TRBV11-2
CASSQGGRPISYEQYF	TGTGCCAGCAGCCAAGGCGGGAGACCAATTTCCTACGAGCAGTACTTC	TRBD2	-	TRBJ2-7	16	TRBV14
CASSLSSGITEAFF	TGTGCCAGCAGTTTATCTTCAGGGATCACTGAAGCTTTCTTT	-	-	TRBJ1-1	14	TRBV27
CASSFRQGTVNEQFF	TGTGCCAGCAGTTTCAGACAGGGGACGGTCAATGAGCAGTTCTTC	TRBD1	-	TRBJ2-1	15	TRBV28
CASSPGTGWYGYTF	TGTGCCAGCTCACCCGGGACAGGGTGGTATGGCTACACCTTC	TRBD1	-	TRBJ1-2	14	TRBV18
CASALGTDTQYF	TGTGCCAGCGCCCTAGGCACAGATACGCAGTATTTT	-	-	TRBJ2-3	12	TRBV7-8
CASSLDRGGEQYF	TGCGCCAGCAGCTTGGACAGGGGCGGCGAGCAGTACTTC	TRBD1	-	TRBJ2-7	13	TRBV5-1
CASSTVPGLAGTIKETQYF	TGCGCCAGCAGCACCGTCCCGGGACTAGCGGGAACCATTAAAGAGACCCAGTACTTC	TRBD2	few	TRBJ2-5	19	TRBV5-1
CAWSLQDNQPQHF	TGTGCCTGGAGTTTACAGGACAATCAGCCCCAGCATTTT	-	many	TRBJ1-5	13	TRBV30
CAWSESTGELFF	TGTGCCTGGAGCGAGAGTACCGGGGAGCTGTTTTTT	-	few	TRBJ2-2	12	TRBV30
CASGREARGSPLHF	TGTGCCAGCGGGCGGGAGGCGAGGGGTTCACCCCTCCACTTT	-	-	TRBJ1-6	14	TRBV2
CASSYGTSDTYEQYF	TGTGCCAGCAGCTACGGGACTAGCGACACCTACGAGCAGTACTTC	TRBD2	-	TRBJ2-7	15	TRBV2
CATSDRSTGVGDTQYF	TGTGCCACCAGTGATCGTTCCACAGGGGTGGGGGATACGCAGTATTTT	TRBD1	-	TRBJ2-3	16	TRBV24-1
CASEGPGQGGETQYF	TGTGCCAGCGAGGGACCGGGACAGGGAGGAGAGACCCAGTACTTC	TRBD1	-	TRBJ2-5	15	TRBV2
CASSLAGGPYEQYF	TGTGCCAGCAGCCTAGCGGGAGGACCCTACGAGCAGTACTTC	TRBD2	once	TRBJ2-7	14	TRBV3-1/TRBV3-2
CASSVDAGNQPQHF	TGTGCCAGCAGCGTAGACGCGGGCAATCAGCCCCAGCATTTT	-	-	TRBJ1-5	14	TRBV9
CASSLGQGAVGNTEAFF	TGCGCCAGCAGCTTGGGGCAGGGGGCCGTCGGGAACACTGAAGCTTTCTTT	TRBD1	-	TRBJ1-1	17	TRBV5-1
CASSLGRGTVGDTQYF	TGTGCCAGCAGCTTGGGCCGGGGGACAGTCGGGGATACGCAGTATTTT	-	-	TRBJ2-3	16	TRBV7-2
CASTTGGGTQPQHF	TGTGCCAGCACCACAGGGGGGGGAACTCAGCCCCAGCATTTT	TRBD1	-	TRBJ1-5	14	TRBV6-5
CASSPPGRDRRYEQYF	TGTGCCAGCAGCCCACCCGGCCGGGACAGAAGATACGAGCAGTACTTC	-	-	TRBJ2-7	16	TRBV21-1
CASSGPGTGLGEQYF	TGTGCCAGCAGCGGACCCGGGACAGGGTTGGGCGAGCAGTACTTC	TRBD1	-	TRBJ2-7	15	TRBV9
CASSNSGSGPYEQYF	TGTGCCAGCAGCAATAGCGGGAGCGGACCCTACGAGCAGTACTTC	TRBD2	-	TRBJ2-7	15	TRBV7-6
CASGRASGTYEQYF	TGTGCCAGCGGGAGGGCTAGCGGCACCTACGAGCAGTACTTC	TRBD2	-	TRBJ2-7	14	TRBV6-5
CASSVTGSNYGYTF	TGTGCCAGCAGTGTGACAGGGAGCAACTATGGCTACACCTTC	TRBD1	-	TRBJ1-2	14	TRBV2
CASSFSRATNEKLFF	TGCGCCAGCAGCTTTTCGAGAGCAACTAATGAAAAACTGTTTTTT	-	-	TRBJ1-4	15	TRBV5-1
CASRFLTGGKEQYF	TGTGCCAGCAGATTCCTGACAGGGGGAAAGGAGCAGTACTTC	TRBD1	-	TRBJ2-7	14	TRBV6-5
CATSSPGSDYEQYF	TGTGCCACCAGCAGTCCGGGGTCTGACTACGAGCAGTACTTC	-	-	TRBJ2-7	14	TRBV15
CASRLDTGASTGELFF	TGTGCAAGTCGCTTAGACACGGGAGCGAGCACCGGGGAGCTGTTTTTT	-	-	TRBJ2-2	16	TRBV12-2
CSVASGGFDEQFF	TGCAGCGTGGCTAGCGGGGGGTTCGATGAGCAGTTCTTC	TRBD2	-	TRBJ2-1	13	TRBV29-1
CASSTTGTAQETQYF	TGCGCCAGCAGTACCACCGGGACAGCTCAAGAGACCCAGTACTTC	TRBD1	-	TRBJ2-5	15	TRBV4-1
CASSIGTGGTEAFF	TGTGCCAGCAGCATAGGGACGGGAGGGACTGAAGCTTTCTTT	-	-	TRBJ1-1	14	TRBV27
CASSRRDFSSGEQFF	TGTGCCAGCAGCCGGCGGGACTTTTCCTCGGGGGAGCAGTTCTTC	-	-	TRBJ2-1	15	TRBV7-2
CASSVGTAFNEQFF	TGTGCCAGCAGCGTCGGGACTGCTTTCAATGAGCAGTTCTTC	-	-	TRBJ2-1	14	TRBV9
CASSLPEQGIGYTF	TGTGCCAGCAGCCTACCTGAACAGGGGATTGGCTACACCTTC	TRBD1	few	TRBJ1-2	14	TRBV28
CASSLAAVGELFF	TGTGCCAGCAGCTTGGCCGCGGTCGGGGAGCTGTTTTTT	-	-	TRBJ2-2	13	TRBV5-5
CASSPPPYRLAGGDEQFF	TGTGCCAGCAGTCCCCCCCCTTACCGACTAGCGGGTGGGGATGAGCAGTTCTTC	TRBD2	-	TRBJ2-1	18	TRBV6-2/TRBV6-3
CASSPGGSGSDEQYF	TGCGCCAGCAGCCCGGGCGGTAGCGGGAGTGACGAGCAGTACTTC	TRBD2	-	TRBJ2-7	15	TRBV4-3
CASSLGDSTSYEQYF	TGTGCCAGCAGCTTAGGGGACTCGACTTCCTACGAGCAGTACTTC	-	-	TRBJ2-7	15	TRBV7-6
CASSPGTHNEQFF	TGTGCCAGCTCACCCGGGACTCACAATGAGCAGTTCTTC	-	few	TRBJ2-1	13	TRBV18
CASGGEAYNEQFF	TGTGCCAGCGGGGGGGAAGCCTACAATGAGCAGTTCTTC	TRBD2	few	TRBJ2-1	13	TRBV12-3/TRBV12-4
CASRRTGIDNQPQHF	TGTGCCAGCAGGCGCACAGGGATTGATAATCAGCCCCAGCATTTT	-	few	TRBJ1-5	15	TRBV6-5
CASSYGTGSGEQYF	TGTGCCAGCAGTTACGGGACAGGGTCGGGGGAGCAGTACTTC	TRBD1	-	TRBJ2-7	14	TRBV6-5
CASSLTPPGAWGEQYF	TGTGCCAGCAGCCTGACCCCCCCGGGAGCCTGGGGAGAGCAGTACTTC	-	-	TRBJ2-7	16	TRBV5-4
CASSHILTGLSTDTQYF	TGTGCCAGCAGCCACATTCTCACGGGACTCAGCACAGATACGCAGTATTTT	-	-	TRBJ2-3	17	TRBV7-6
CASSIRTGTNEKLFF	TGTGCCAGCAGCATTAGGACGGGGACTAATGAAAAACTGTTTTTT	-	-	TRBJ1-4	15	TRBV5-4
CASTPYGGANTGELFF	TGTGCCAGTACCCCATATGGCGGCGCGAACACCGGGGAGCTGTTTTTT	-	-	TRBJ2-2	16	TRBV19
CASTALGRDGYTF	TGTGCCAGCACCGCACTGGGTCGGGATGGCTACACCTTC	-	-	TRBJ1-2	13	TRBV12-3/TRBV12-4
CATSRRTGSGTYEQYF	TGTGCCACCAGCAGACGCACAGGGTCGGGAACATACGAGCAGTACTTC	-	-	TRBJ2-7	16	TRBV15
CASSIRTGTSPGDTQYF	TGTGCCAGTAGTATCAGGACCGGGACTAGCCCGGGAGATACGCAGTATTTT	TRBD2	-	TRBJ2-3	17	TRBV19
CASSPGQGAGGYTF	TGTGCCAGCAGCCCAGGACAGGGGGCCGGTGGCTACACCTTC	TRBD1	-	TRBJ1-2	14	TRBV14
CASSLQGRGTEAFF	TGTGCCAGCAGCCTACAGGGGCGAGGCACTGAAGCTTTCTTT	TRBD1	once	TRBJ1-1	14	TRBV28